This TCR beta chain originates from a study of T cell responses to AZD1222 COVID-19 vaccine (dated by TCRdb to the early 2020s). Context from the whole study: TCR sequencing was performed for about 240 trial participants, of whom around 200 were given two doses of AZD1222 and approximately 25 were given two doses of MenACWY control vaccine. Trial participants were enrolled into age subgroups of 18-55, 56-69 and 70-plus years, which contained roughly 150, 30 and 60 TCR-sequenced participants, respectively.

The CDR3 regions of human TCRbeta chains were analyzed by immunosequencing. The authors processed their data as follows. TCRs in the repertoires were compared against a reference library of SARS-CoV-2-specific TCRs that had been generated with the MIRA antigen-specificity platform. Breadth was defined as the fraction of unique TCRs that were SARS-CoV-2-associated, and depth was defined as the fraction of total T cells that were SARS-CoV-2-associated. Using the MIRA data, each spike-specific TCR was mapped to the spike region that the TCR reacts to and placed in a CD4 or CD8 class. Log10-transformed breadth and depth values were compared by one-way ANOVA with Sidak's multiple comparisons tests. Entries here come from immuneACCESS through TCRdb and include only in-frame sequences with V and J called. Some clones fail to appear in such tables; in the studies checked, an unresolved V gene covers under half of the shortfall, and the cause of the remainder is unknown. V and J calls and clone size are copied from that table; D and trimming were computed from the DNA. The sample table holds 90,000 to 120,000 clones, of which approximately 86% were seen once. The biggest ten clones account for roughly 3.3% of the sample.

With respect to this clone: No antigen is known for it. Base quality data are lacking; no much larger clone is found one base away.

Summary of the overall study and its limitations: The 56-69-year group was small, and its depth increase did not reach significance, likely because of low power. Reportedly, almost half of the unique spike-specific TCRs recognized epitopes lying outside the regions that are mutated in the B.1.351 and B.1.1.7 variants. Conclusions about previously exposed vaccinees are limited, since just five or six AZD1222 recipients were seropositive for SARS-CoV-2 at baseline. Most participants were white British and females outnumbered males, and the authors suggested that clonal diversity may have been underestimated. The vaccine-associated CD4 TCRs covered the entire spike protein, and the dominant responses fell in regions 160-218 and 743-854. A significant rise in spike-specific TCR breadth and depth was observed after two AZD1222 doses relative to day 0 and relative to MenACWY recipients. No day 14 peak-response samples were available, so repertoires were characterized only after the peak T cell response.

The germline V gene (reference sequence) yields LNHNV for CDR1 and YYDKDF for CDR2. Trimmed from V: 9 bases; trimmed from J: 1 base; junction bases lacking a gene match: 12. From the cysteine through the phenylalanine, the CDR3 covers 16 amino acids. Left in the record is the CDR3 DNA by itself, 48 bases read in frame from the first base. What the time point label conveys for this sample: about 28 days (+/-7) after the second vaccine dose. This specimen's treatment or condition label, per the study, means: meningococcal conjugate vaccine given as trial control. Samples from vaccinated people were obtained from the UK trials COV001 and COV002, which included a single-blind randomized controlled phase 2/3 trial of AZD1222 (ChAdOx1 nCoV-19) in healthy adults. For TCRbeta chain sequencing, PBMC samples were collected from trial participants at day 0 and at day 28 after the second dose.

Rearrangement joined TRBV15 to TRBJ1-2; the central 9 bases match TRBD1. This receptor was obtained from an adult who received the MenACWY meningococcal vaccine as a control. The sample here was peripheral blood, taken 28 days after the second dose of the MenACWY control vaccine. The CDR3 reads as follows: CATSYGQGPFNYGYTF. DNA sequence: TGTGCCACTTCCTATGGACAGGGGCCTTTTAACTATGGCTACACCTTC. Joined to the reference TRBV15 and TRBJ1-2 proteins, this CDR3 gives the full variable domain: DAMVIQNPRYQVTQFGKPVTLSCSQTLNHNVMYWYQQKSSQAPKLLFHYYDKDFNNEADTPDNFQSRRPNTSFCFLDIRSPGLGDTAMYLCATSYGQGPFNYGYTFGSGTRLTVV.